The 19 T cell receptor beta chains reported below all come from one sample, sequenced in a study of blood T cell dynamics during melanoma immunotherapy. TCRdb keeps only in-frame clones here, not all; method: immunoSEQ multiplex PCR. This table has approximately 3,500 clones, 92% appearing once. Time point noted: pre-treatment baseline. Source: effector memory CD8+ T cells from blood, taken from a patient treated with checkpoint blockade. The receptors were gathered from a human donor with melanoma.

The chain employs TRBV5-1 and TRBJ2-2; TRBD2 agrees at 7 bases. The CDR3 covers 16 residues. V was pared by 0 bases and J by 6 bases, with 8 bases of the junction left unmatched. CDR1 SGHRS and CDR2 YFSETQ come from the germline V gene. CDR3 nucleotides: TGCGCCAGCAGCTTGGGACGTCAGGGAGGGGCCGGGGAGCTGTTTTTT. This codes for CASSLGRQGGAGELFF.

The chain joins TRBV11-2 to TRBJ2-7; D not resolved. CDR1 is SGHAT and CDR2 is FQNNGV in the germline V gene. This CDR3 is built from 16 residues. V lost 1 base and J 1 base, leaving 14 bases between the germline ends. The CDR3 coding sequence is TGTGCCAGCAGCTTAGGCCTAGACCGCTGGTCCTACGAGCAGTACTTC. It is translated as CASSLGLDRWSYEQYF.

V is TRBV23-1 and J is TRBJ2-6; D gene uncertain. TRBV23-1 is an ORF, and what it does is uncertain. The CDR3 consists of 17 residues. V was trimmed by 1 base and J by 0 bases, leaving 10 bases between them. The CDR3 DNA sequence: TGCGCCAGCAGTCAATTCCTTGGATGCTCTGGGGCCAACGTCCTGACTTTC. Encoded protein: CASSQFLGCSGANVLTF.

The V call is TRBV28, the J call TRBJ2-7, with D possibly TRBD2 on 5 matching bases. Germline lookup yields CDR1 MDHEN and CDR2 SYDVKM. The length of the CDR3 is 14 residues. V was pared by 1 base and J by 3 bases, with 10 bases between. In DNA form, the CDR3 reads TGTGCCAGCAGTTTATTTCCGAGCGGCTACGAGCAGTACTTC. Translation gives CASSLFPSGYEQYF.

V gene TRBV5-6 combines with J gene TRBJ2-7, with D unresolved. CDR3 length equals 13 residues. Germline CDR1 SGHDT, CDR2 YYEEEE. The V and J ends lost 1 base and 2 bases respectively, with 7 bases between them. In DNA, the CDR3 is TGTGCCAGCAGCTTGTCGTCCCCCTACGAGCAGTACTTC. This codes for CASSLSSPYEQYF. Supplemented by reference TRBV5-6 and TRBJ2-7, the full variable domain reads DAGVTQSPTHLIKTRGQQVTLRCSPKSGHDTVSWYQQALGQGPQFIFQYYEEEERQRGNFPDRFSGHQFPNYSSELNVNALLLGDSALYLCASSLSSPYEQYFGPGTRLTVT.

The rearrangement uses TRBV11-3 and TRBJ2-7; 8 bases are shared with TRBD1. J was trimmed by 4 bases and V by 6 bases; bases with no gene match: 14. Germline CDR1 is SGHNT and CDR2 is YENEEA. This CDR3 has 16 residues. CDR3 amino acids: CASSGTGFGVGYEQYF. In DNA form, the CDR3 reads TGTGCCAGCAGTGGGACAGGTTTTGGGGTTGGATACGAGCAGTACTTC.

The chain combines TRBV7-9 with TRBJ2-3; D possibly corresponds to TRBD2 (5 bases). The CDR3 has 15 amino acids. V gave up 0 bases and J gave up 4 bases, with 11 bases separating them. Germline assignment: CDR1 SEHNR and CDR2 FQNEAQ (reference sequence). Here the CDR3 DNA reads TGTGCCAGCAGCTTAGCGGAGGTAGTTTCAGATACGCAGTATTTT. Its protein is CASSLAEVVSDTQYF.

This chain connects TRBV11-3 to TRBJ1-3; D unclear. There are 15 residues in the CDR3. V gave up 2 bases and J gave up 1 base, with 9 bases separating them. Germline V CDR1 and CDR2: SGHNT, YENEEA. The chain's CDR3 is CASSLMTQSGNTIYF. In nucleotides, the CDR3 is TGTGCCAGCAGCTTAATGACCCAGTCTGGAAACACCATATATTTT.

V gene TRBV6-5 combines with J gene TRBJ1-2; D not resolved. Germline V gives CDR1 MNHEY, CDR2 SVGAGI. CDR3 length: 13 amino acids. With 6 bases removed from V and 1 base from J, the gap between germline ends came to 9 bases. CDR3 DNA: TGTGCCAGCAGACCTTACAGTAACTATGGCTACACCTTC. Its protein product is CASRPYSNYGYTF.

The CDR3 is CASSKKGLPYEQYF. Written as DNA, the CDR3 is TGTGCCAGCAGCAAAAAGGGACTGCCCTACGAGCAGTACTTC. This chain uses TRBV21-1 with TRBJ2-7; the listed D gene, TRBD2, was not tested against the DNA. TRBV21-1 is a pseudogene locus. This CDR3 is built from 14 residues.

There are a few counts of this clone. The V call is TRBV29-1, the J call TRBJ2-7, with D possibly matching TRBD2 (5 bases). Germline V lookup: CDR1 SQVTM, CDR2 ANQGSEA. V lost 0 bases, J lost 0 bases, and 6 bases lay in between. The CDR3 spans 13 residues. CDR3 DNA sequence: TGCAGCGTTGAAGACGGGGACTCCTACGAGCAGTACTTC. Amino acid sequence: CSVEDGDSYEQYF.

The rearrangement uses TRBV19 and TRBJ2-2; D remains ambiguous. The length of the CDR3 is 14 residues. Germline V lookup: CDR1 LNHDA, CDR2 SQIVND (reference sequence). The V end was cut by 2 bases, the J end by 2 bases, with 6 bases between. CDR3 amino acids: CASSISDNTGELFF. In nucleotides, the CDR3 is TGTGCCAGTAGTATATCCGACAACACCGGGGAGCTGTTTTTT. The complete variable domain, with remaining parts taken from reference TRBV19 and TRBJ2-2, reads DGGITQSPKYLFRKEGQNVTLSCEQNLNHDAMYWYRQDPGQGLRLIYYSQIVNDFQKGDIAEGYSVSREKKESFPLTVTSAQKNPTAFYLCASSISDNTGELFFGEGSRLTVL.

The rearrangement links TRBV5-6 to TRBJ2-5, with 12 bases lining up with TRBD1. TRBJ2-7 matches the DNA end more closely, so the J call is doubtful. This CDR3 spans 14 amino acids. Germline CDR1 and CDR2: SGHDT and YYEEEE. The CDR3 coding sequence is TGTGCCAGCAGCCCGGGACAGGGGGCATACGAGCAGTACTTC. Protein sequence: CASSPGQGAYEQYF.

J is TRBJ1-5 and V is TRBV7-2; D remains ambiguous. CDR1 and CDR2 (germline): SGHTA, FQGNSA. Trimming removed 7 bases at V and 2 bases at J, with 21 bases between. This CDR3 is built from 17 residues. The CDR3 DNA reads TGTGCCAGCACCTCATCCCCGGGAAGGTTGGGCAATCAGCCCCAGCATTTT. Its protein is CASTSSPGRLGNQPQHF.

This chain joins TRBV4-1 and TRBJ1-2; D ambiguous. Germline-derived CDR1 and CDR2 are MGHRA and YSYEKL. This CDR3 has 13 amino acids. V lost 1 base to trimming and J lost 5 bases, with 8 bases between them. Here the CDR3 DNA reads TGCGCCAGCAGCCAAGCCTCTACGTATGGCTACACCTTC. Translation: CASSQASTYGYTF.

V gene TRBV28 combines with J gene TRBJ2-3; possible D gene TRBD2, 7 bases. The V gene's germline CDR1 is MDHEN and CDR2 SYDVKM. CDR3 length equals 14 residues. The V and J ends lost 4 bases and 2 bases respectively, with 10 bases between them. CDR3 sequence: CASSSRGLTDTQYF. The CDR3 bases are TGTGCCAGCAGTTCGCGGGGGCTCACAGATACGCAGTATTTT.

The chain recombines TRBV7-2 with TRBJ2-7; TRBD1 might be the D (6 bases). V was shortened by 5 bases and J by 2 bases, with 16 bases between the two germline ends. This CDR3 is built from 15 residues. Germline values: CDR1 SGHTA, CDR2 FQGNSA. Here the CDR3 reads CASSPTLGAPYEQYF. The CDR3, as DNA: TGTGCCAGCAGCCCCACGTTGGGGGCTCCCTACGAGCAGTACTTC.

This clone is a singleton in its sample. The chain joins TRBV18 to TRBJ2-2, with D perhaps being TRBD1 or TRBD2 (5 bases each). Looked up from germline, CDR1 is KGHSH and CDR2 is LQKENI. V was cut by 0 bases and J by 6 bases, with 8 bases left in between. This CDR3 contains 14 residues. In DNA, the CDR3 is TGTGCCAGCTCACCACCGGGGGATCCCGGGGAGCTGTTTTTT. This codes for CASSPPGDPGELFF.

This rearrangement joins TRBV27 to TRBJ1-5; TRBD1 agrees at 7 bases. This CDR3 has 14 residues. V trimming: 5 bases; J trimming: 1 base; junction bases outside the gene matches: 2. Germline V gene data show CDR1 as MNHEY and CDR2 as SMNVEV (reference sequence). For the CDR3, the DNA is TGTGCCAGCAGTACAGGGGCCAGCAATCAGCCCCAGCATTTT. Residues: CASSTGASNQPQHF.